Below, 16 T cell receptor beta chains from the same sample are listed, as sequenced in a study of identical twins listed by TCRdb under 2016. Receptors were amplified or captured by 5' RACE. Sequencing was carried out with an Illumina HiSeq 2000. TCRdb applied fastp at Q25 and MiXCR to the public reads, then kept only in-frame beta chains. Rows with a matching CDR3 protein are joined into one entry that keeps the most common DNA and genes. A total of some 570,000 distinct CDR3 sequences appear in this sample, 20% to 25% of them only once. The ten largest clones represent about 0.48% of the sample. These data are also associated with another study on yellow fever vaccine responses in identical twins.

The material sequenced was CD4+ T cells sorted from blood. These receptors were collected from a woman younger than 35 in good health.

The V call is TRBV10-3, the J call TRBJ2-1, with 9 bases matching TRBD1. This CDR3 has 16 residues. Germline CDR1 reads ENHRY; CDR2 reads SYGVKD. Germline trimming cut 10 bases from V and 7 bases from J; bases unmatched to any gene: 17. CDR3 protein: CATAFGGQGNFNEQFF. The CDR3 DNA is TGTGCCACGGCGTTTGGTGGACAGGGGAATTTTAATGAGCAGTTCTTC.

The chain uses TRBV15 and TRBJ2-2; perhaps D is TRBD1 or TRBD2 (5 bases each). The CDR3 contains 15 residues. Germline CDR1 is LNHNV and CDR2 is YYDKDF (reference sequence). Trimming cost V 0 bases and J 4 bases, with 9 bases left between them. CDR3 residues: CATSREPGTTGELFF. CDR3 DNA sequence: TGTGCCACCAGCAGAGAACCAGGGACCACCGGGGAGCTGTTTTTT.

This clonotype was seen a handful of times. The V call is TRBV9, the J call TRBJ2-4; D possibly uses TRBD1 or TRBD2 (5 bases each). Germline values: CDR1 SGDLS, CDR2 YYNGEE. The CDR3 has 13 residues. The germline V and J ends were trimmed by 2 bases and 6 bases, with 9 bases remaining between them. Here the CDR3 reads CASSVDSGNIQYF. The CDR3 DNA sequence: TGTGCCAGCAGCGTTGACAGCGGAAACATTCAGTACTTC.

This chain links TRBV28 with TRBJ2-3; D not resolved. V dropped 8 bases and J dropped 4 bases, with 19 bases sitting between them. Germline lookup yields CDR1 MDHEN and CDR2 SYDVKM. The CDR3 has 15 amino acids. DNA of the CDR3: TGTGCCAGCCGTACCGGACGGGCGTTTCCAGATACGCAGTATTTT. It codes for CASRTGRAFPDTQYF.

V is TRBV15 and J is TRBJ2-3; D uncertain. Germline V gene sequence: CDR1 LNHNV, CDR2 YYDKDF (reference sequence). V lost 5 bases and J lost 5, with 8 bases in between. This CDR3 is built from 12 residues. CDR3 in amino acids: CATSGIVDTQYF. DNA of the CDR3: TGTGCCACCAGCGGGATCGTAGATACGCAGTATTTT. Variable domain in full (rest from reference TRBV15 and TRBJ2-3): DAMVIQNPRYQVTQFGKPVTLSCSQTLNHNVMYWYQQKSSQAPKLLFHYYDKDFNNEADTPDNFQSRRPNTSFCFLDIRSPGLGDTAMYLCATSGIVDTQYFGPGTRLTVL.

The chain has TRBV28 and TRBJ2-7; 7 bases line up with TRBD1. Trimming at V came to 4 bases and at J to 2 bases, leaving 5 bases not matched to a gene. The CDR3 is made up of 14 amino acids. Germline CDR1 and CDR2: MDHEN and SYDVKM. Here the CDR3 reads CASSSGDSAYEQYV. In DNA, the CDR3 is TGTGCCAGCAGTTCCGGGGACAGTGCCTACGAGCAGTACGTC.

This chain connects TRBV6-1 to TRBJ2-5; perhaps D is TRBD1 or TRBD2 (6 bases each). The V end was cut by 7 bases, the J end by 1 base, with 16 bases between. Germline V gene data show CDR1 as MNHNS and CDR2 as SASEGT. The CDR3 is made up of 15 amino acids. The CDR3 sequence: CASTPLGGGQETQYF. The CDR3 DNA reads TGTGCCAGCACCCCGCTGGGGGGCGGCCAAGAGACCCAGTACTTC.

This clonotype was observed a handful of times. The chain joins TRBV20-1 to TRBJ2-1, with 9 bases that match TRBD2. The CDR3 has 14 amino acids. V shed 3 bases, J shed 4 bases, and the junction held 4 bases outside the gene matches. Germline assignment: CDR1 DFQATT and CDR2 SNEGSKA (reference sequence). The CDR3 sequence: CSASRLAEYNEQFF. The CDR3 region has the DNA TGCAGTGCTAGTAGACTAGCGGAATACAATGAGCAGTTCTTC.

The chain joins TRBV12-3 or TRBV12-4 to TRBJ2-1; 8 bases line up with TRBD1. This CDR3 has 13 residues. Trimming cost V 4 bases and J 12 bases; bases outside gene matches: 8. This CDR3 reads CASSYLIDRGQFF. The DNA for the CDR3 is TGTGCCAGCAGTTACCTGATAGACAGGGGGCAGTTCTTC.

Only a few counts were recorded for this clonotype. The chain links TRBV12-3 or TRBV12-4 to TRBJ2-5; 8 bases are a match to TRBD1. This CDR3 region has 15 residues. J lost 4 bases, V lost 2 bases, and 6 bases had no gene match. CDR3 nucleotide sequence: TGTGCCAGCAGTTTACCGCAGGGGGCTGGAGAGACCCAGTACTTC. Protein product: CASSLPQGAGETQYF.

As regards this clonotype: Mismatch with germline at one junction end may stem from a read error. The V gene is TRBV24-1, the J gene TRBJ2-3; D possibly corresponds to TRBD2 (5 bases). CDR1 KGHDR and CDR2 SFDVKD come from the germline V gene. The CDR3 contains 14 residues. CDR3 residues: CATSDPRRGDTRYF. The CDR3 region has the DNA TGTGCCACCAGTGATCCCCGCCGGGGAGATACGCGGTATTTT.

This clonotype has more than one count but fewer than ten. The chain joins TRBV28 to TRBJ1-5; D remains ambiguous. This CDR3 spans 12 amino acids. Germline values: CDR1 MDHEN, CDR2 SYDVKM. The V gene lost 6 bases and the J gene lost 3 bases, with 6 bases spanning the gap. CDR3 residues: CASSFDNQPQHF. The CDR3 nucleotides are TGTGCCAGCAGCTTCGACAATCAGCCCCAGCATTTT.

The chain couples TRBV29-1 to TRBJ2-3; 9 positions match TRBD2. V gave up 4 bases and J gave up 2 bases; unmatched junction bases: 7. The CDR3 contains 15 residues. In germline, CDR1 is SQVTM, CDR2 ANQGSEA. The CDR3: CSVVTLAGNTDTQYF. The CDR3 nucleotides are TGCAGCGTTGTTACGCTAGCGGGGAACACAGATACGCAGTATTTT.

J is TRBJ2-7 and V is TRBV5-5; 7 bases map to TRBD1. The V segment lost 6 bases and the J segment 3 bases; nucleotides outside the gene matches: 12. The CDR3 has 15 amino acids. CDR1 and CDR2 (germline): SGHKS, YYEKEE (reference sequence). DNA for the CDR3: TGTGCCAGCACTACATCGGGACAGCTGAACTACGAGCAGTACTTC. It yields the protein CASTTSGQLNYEQYF.

This chain uses TRBV5-1 with TRBJ2-1; 15 nucleotides line up with TRBD2. The CDR3 covers 19 residues. The trim removed 3 bases at V and 0 bases at J, leaving 7 bases unmatched. The germline V gene encodes CDR1 SGHRS and CDR2 YFSETQ. The CDR3 sequence is CASSSIGLAGGDSYNEQFF. The CDR3, as DNA: TGCGCCAGCAGCTCCATCGGACTAGCGGGGGGGGACTCCTACAATGAGCAGTTCTTC.

This chain joins TRBV7-3 and TRBJ2-2; TRBD2 agrees at 8 bases. V dropped 5 bases and J dropped 5; count of bases not matched to a gene: 4. The germline gives CDR1 SGHTA, CDR2 FQGTGA. This CDR3 spans 14 amino acids. The CDR3 is CASSGGLATGELFF. The DNA of the CDR3 is TGTGCCAGCAGCGGAGGACTAGCAACCGGGGAGCTGTTTTTT.